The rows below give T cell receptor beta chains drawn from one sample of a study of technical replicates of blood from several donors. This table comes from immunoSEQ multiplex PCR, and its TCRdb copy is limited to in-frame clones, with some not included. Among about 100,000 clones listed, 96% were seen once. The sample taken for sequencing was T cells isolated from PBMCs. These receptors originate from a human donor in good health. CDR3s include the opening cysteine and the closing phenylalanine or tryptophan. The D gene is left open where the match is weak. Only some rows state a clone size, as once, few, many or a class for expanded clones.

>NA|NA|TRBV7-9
CASSPINRDEQFF
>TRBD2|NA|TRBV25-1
CASSEYFLAGMDTQYF
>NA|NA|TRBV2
CASSEEKLTNEKLFF
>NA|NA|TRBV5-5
CASSLGHATNYGYTF
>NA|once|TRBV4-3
CASSQDTGKGYTF
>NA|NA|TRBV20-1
CSAARDREQFF
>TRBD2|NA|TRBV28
CASSRAGGPYNEQFF
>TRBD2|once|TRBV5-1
CAEGRVDTGELFF
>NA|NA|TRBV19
CASSIDRAQGLGYGYTF
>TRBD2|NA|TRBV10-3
CAIRGLAGETQYF
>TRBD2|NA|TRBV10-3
CAINGPIAGGPGLETQYF
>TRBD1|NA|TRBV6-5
CASSYSLDRGTETQYF
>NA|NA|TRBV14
CASSQALRVEQFF
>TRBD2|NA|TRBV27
CASSLSGGHPGELFF
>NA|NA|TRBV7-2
CASSLVAGYGTDTQYF
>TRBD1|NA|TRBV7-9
CASSPSPGQGTYEQYF
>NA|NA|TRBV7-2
CASSLGPGGQETQYF
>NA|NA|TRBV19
CASSMGARGNEQFF
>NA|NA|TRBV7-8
CASSLDRIAIEKLFF
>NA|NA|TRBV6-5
CASSYTLNQPQHF
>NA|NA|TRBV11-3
CASSLGTANPAFF
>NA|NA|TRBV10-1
CASSAGGRTEAFF
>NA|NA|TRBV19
CASSLDREGLNIQYF
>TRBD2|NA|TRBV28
CASSLTLAGVHEQFF
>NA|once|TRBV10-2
CASSRGPSSYNEQFF
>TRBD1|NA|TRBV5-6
CASSLWYLDRGRNQPQHF
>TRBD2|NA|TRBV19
CASSISAGGVYEQYF
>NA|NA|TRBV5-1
CASSALSGAQPQETQYF
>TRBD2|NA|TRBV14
CASSHTSGSGFF
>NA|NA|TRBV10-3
CAIGQGQPQHF
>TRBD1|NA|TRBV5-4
CASSLDRGGYEQYF
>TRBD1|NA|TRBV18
CASSPRLLGDRREKLFF
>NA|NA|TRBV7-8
CASIRGGGSGNTEAFF
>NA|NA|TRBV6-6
CASSILEAPLNEKLFF
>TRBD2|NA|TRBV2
CASGTSDKNIQYF
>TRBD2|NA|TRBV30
CAWSTGGYEQYF
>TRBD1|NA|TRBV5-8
CASSLNRGLTEAFF
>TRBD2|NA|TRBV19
CATSGDGASGRAIGELFF